The present T cell receptor beta chain was sequenced within a study of shared clonotypes between healthy human individuals. Of note for this clone: Its antigen is currently unknown.

Points from the study as a whole: For sorted subsets, rarefaction showed incomplete sequencing despite large depth. When compared with the clonotypes that were shared by all four sorted-subset donors, the non-shared clonotypes turned out to have lower generation probabilities.

Germline V gene data show CDR1 as SGHTA and CDR2 as FQGNSA. Trimming took 0 bases from V and 4 from J, leaving 10 bases between them. The CDR3 runs to 15 residues. The assay ran at deep level. TCRdb's copy holds only in-frame clones and misses some; the assay was immunoSEQ multiplex PCR. This table holds fewer than 1.4 million clones, about four fifths found once. From CD4+ cells came CD45RA+ naive and CD45RA-negative memory subsets. The chain links TRBV7-2 to TRBJ1-5, with D perhaps matching TRBD1 (6 bases). Input material: memory CD4+ T cells from PBMCs. As to subset: CD45RA-negative fraction. This TCR was recovered from a man younger than 30 in good health. Some clones in this sample may be carry-over from other donors' samples. The CDR3 sequence: CASSLAGTTNQPQHF. CDR3 sequence (DNA): TGTGCCAGCAGCTTAGCCGGGACAACTAATCAGCCCCAGCATTTT.